This is a list of T cell receptor beta chains from one sample in a study of STAT3 mutations in large granular lymphocyte leukemia. Using immunoSEQ multiplex PCR, the repertoire was profiled, and TCRdb retains in-frame clones only, with some absent. Of some 9,800 clones detected, under 95% appear once; the ten largest clones hold about 66%. The sample consisted of peripheral blood mononuclear cells. The receptors here all came from a man aged 60 to 75 with T-cell large granular lymphocyte leukemia. Some clones in this sample may be carry-over from other donors' samples. Each CDR3 is given with its conserved first and last residue. D genes are given only for firm matches. Expanded clones get a size class; other rows say once, few or many, or leave the size out.

V gene: TRBV30
D gene: NA
J gene: TRBJ1-2
clone size: NA
CDR3 DNA: TGTGCCTGGAGCGGGCGGGGGGCGAAGGGCTACACCTTC
CDR3 protein: CAWSGRGAKGYTF

V gene: TRBV30
D gene: NA
J gene: TRBJ1-1
clone size: NA
CDR3 DNA: TGTGCCTGGAGTGTGGCTAGAGGGGCTGAAGCTTTCTTT
CDR3 protein: CAWSVARGAEAFF

V gene: TRBV18
D gene: NA
J gene: TRBJ1-2
clone size: NA
CDR3 DNA: TGTGCCAGCCAATGGGGCTACACCTTC
CDR3 protein: CASQWGYTF

V gene: TRBV7-3
D gene: NA
J gene: TRBJ1-6
clone size: NA
CDR3 DNA: TGTGCCAGCAGCCCTCAGGGGCCCTATAATTCACCCCTCCACTTT
CDR3 protein: CASSPQGPYNSPLHF

V gene: TRBV2
D gene: NA
J gene: TRBJ2-1
clone size: NA
CDR3 DNA: TGTGCCAGCAGTGAGTTCGGGACCTTTCAAGGAGATGAGCAGTTCTTC
CDR3 protein: CASSEFGTFQGDEQFF

V gene: TRBV7-9
D gene: NA
J gene: TRBJ1-3
clone size: NA
CDR3 DNA: TGTGCCAGCAGCTCGAGAAACACCATATATTTT
CDR3 protein: CASSSRNTIYF

V gene: TRBV7-8
D gene: TRBD1
J gene: TRBJ1-2
clone size: NA
CDR3 DNA: TGTGCCAGCAGCTCCACTCCCGGACAGGGTGCATGGTATGGCTACACCTTC
CDR3 protein: CASSSTPGQGAWYGYTF

V gene: TRBV19
D gene: TRBD2
J gene: TRBJ2-2
clone size: NA
CDR3 DNA: TGTGCCAGTAGTATCGGGGGGGGCGCCGGGGAGCTGTTTTTT
CDR3 protein: CASSIGGGAGELFF

V gene: TRBV6-1
D gene: NA
J gene: TRBJ2-7
clone size: few
CDR3 DNA: TGTGCCAGCAGTGAATGGATCTCCTACGAGCAGTACTTC
CDR3 protein: CASSEWISYEQYF

V gene: TRBV5-4
D gene: NA
J gene: TRBJ2-5
clone size: NA
CDR3 DNA: TGTGCCAGCAGCCCCAGCCGAGGGGGAGGGGAGACCCAGTACTTC
CDR3 protein: CASSPSRGGGETQYF

V gene: TRBV5-1
D gene: NA
J gene: TRBJ2-3
clone size: NA
CDR3 DNA: TGCGCCAGCAGCTTTATTAGCTTCGCAGATACGCAGTATTTT
CDR3 protein: CASSFISFADTQYF

V gene: TRBV30
D gene: NA
J gene: TRBJ2-5
clone size: NA
CDR3 DNA: TGTGCCTGGAGTCCCCAGACAACGTACCAAGAGACCCAGTACTTC
CDR3 protein: CAWSPQTTYQETQYF

V gene: TRBV13
D gene: NA
J gene: TRBJ1-2
clone size: NA
CDR3 DNA: TGTGCCAGCAGCTTCGGAGGTGTAGTCGACTATGGCTACACCTTC
CDR3 protein: CASSFGGVVDYGYTF

V gene: TRBV30
D gene: NA
J gene: TRBJ1-3
clone size: NA
CDR3 DNA: TGTGCCTGGAGTGAGAGTGACAGAGACATAGACACCATATATTTT
CDR3 protein: CAWSESDRDIDTIYF

V gene: TRBV18
D gene: NA
J gene: TRBJ2-7
clone size: NA
CDR3 DNA: TGTGCCAGCTCACCACCCCTCATCACAGGTGTTTACTACGAGCAGTACTTC
CDR3 protein: CASSPPLITGVYYEQYF

V gene: TRBV18
D gene: NA
J gene: TRBJ2-1
clone size: once
CDR3 DNA: TGTGCCAGCTCAATCAGGGGGGACAATGAGCAGTTCTTC
CDR3 protein: CASSIRGDNEQFF

V gene: TRBV18
D gene: NA
J gene: TRBJ1-1
clone size: NA
CDR3 DNA: TGTGCCAGCTCCCCAACGGGCACTGAAGCTTTCTTT
CDR3 protein: CASSPTGTEAFF

V gene: TRBV5-1
D gene: TRBD2
J gene: TRBJ2-7
clone size: NA
CDR3 DNA: TGCGCCACCCGACTAGCGGGAAAGGGCGAGCAGTACTTC
CDR3 protein: CATRLAGKGEQYF

V gene: TRBV15
D gene: NA
J gene: TRBJ1-1
clone size: NA
CDR3 DNA: TGTGCCACCAGCAGAGTACGGGGCCGGGGGAACACTGAAGCTTTCTTT
CDR3 protein: CATSRVRGRGNTEAFF

V gene: TRBV6-5
D gene: NA
J gene: TRBJ2-7
clone size: once
CDR3 DNA: TGTGCCAGCACCGATCTGACAGGTCAATCCTACGAGCAGTACTTC
CDR3 protein: CASTDLTGQSYEQYF

V gene: TRBV29-1
D gene: TRBD1
J gene: TRBJ1-5
clone size: few
CDR3 DNA: TGCAGCGTTGCTGGCAGGGGGGGCAATCAGCCCCAGCATTTT
CDR3 protein: CSVAGRGGNQPQHF

V gene: TRBV15
D gene: NA
J gene: TRBJ2-1
clone size: NA
CDR3 DNA: TGTGCCACCAGCAGAGATCGTGGGCCTGAGCAGTTCTTC
CDR3 protein: CATSRDRGPEQFF

V gene: TRBV30
D gene: NA
J gene: TRBJ2-1
clone size: NA
CDR3 DNA: TGTGCCTGGACCAAAAGGGACACCTACAATGAGCAGTTCTTC
CDR3 protein: CAWTKRDTYNEQFF

V gene: TRBV7-9
D gene: NA
J gene: TRBJ2-7
clone size: NA
CDR3 DNA: TGTGCCAGCGGGGACGGCTCCTACGAGCAGTACTTC
CDR3 protein: CASGDGSYEQYF

V gene: TRBV18
D gene: TRBD2
J gene: TRBJ2-3
clone size: NA
CDR3 DNA: TGTGCCAGCTCACCCTTAGCGGGAAGCACAGATACGCAGTATTTT
CDR3 protein: CASSPLAGSTDTQYF

V gene: TRBV19
D gene: NA
J gene: TRBJ1-5
clone size: NA
CDR3 DNA: TGTGCCAGTAGGGCGGATAATCAGCCCCAGCATTTT
CDR3 protein: CASRADNQPQHF

V gene: TRBV14
D gene: TRBD1
J gene: TRBJ1-2
clone size: NA
CDR3 DNA: TGTGCCAGCAGCCGATTACAGGGGCCTGGCTACACCTTC
CDR3 protein: CASSRLQGPGYTF

V gene: TRBV15
D gene: TRBD1
J gene: TRBJ2-5
clone size: NA
CDR3 DNA: TGTGCCACCAGCAGTGGGACAGGCCAAGAGACCCAGTACTTC
CDR3 protein: CATSSGTGQETQYF

V gene: TRBV20-1
D gene: NA
J gene: TRBJ2-5
clone size: NA
CDR3 DNA: TGCAGTGCTCCTAGGCAAGAGACCCAGTACTTC
CDR3 protein: CSAPRQETQYF

V gene: TRBV29-1
D gene: NA
J gene: TRBJ2-5
clone size: NA
CDR3 DNA: TGCAGCGTTAAGACCCAGACCCAGTACTTC
CDR3 protein: CSVKTQTQYF

V gene: TRBV4-3
D gene: TRBD1
J gene: TRBJ2-7
clone size: NA
CDR3 DNA: TGCGCCAGCAGCCAGGCCGGGACAGGGGGCTACGAGCAGTACTTC
CDR3 protein: CASSQAGTGGYEQYF

V gene: TRBV6-1
D gene: NA
J gene: TRBJ2-7
clone size: NA
CDR3 DNA: TGTGCCAGCACCCTAAGTTCCGAGCAGTACTTC
CDR3 protein: CASTLSSEQYF

V gene: TRBV6-5
D gene: TRBD2
J gene: TRBJ2-1
clone size: once
CDR3 DNA: TGTGCCAGCAGTCTTACTAGCGGGAGGTGGAATGAGCAGTTCTTC
CDR3 protein: CASSLTSGRWNEQFF

V gene: TRBV4-1
D gene: NA
J gene: TRBJ2-7
clone size: NA
CDR3 DNA: TGCGCCAGCAGCCAAGACCGGACACCGAGACTATACGAGCAGTACTTC
CDR3 protein: CASSQDRTPRLYEQYF

V gene: TRBV4-3
D gene: NA
J gene: TRBJ2-1
clone size: NA
CDR3 DNA: TGCGCCAGCAGCCAAGATCTGAGGGATTGGGAGCAGTTCTTC
CDR3 protein: CASSQDLRDWEQFF

V gene: TRBV28
D gene: TRBD2
J gene: TRBJ2-7
clone size: NA
CDR3 DNA: TGTGCCAGCAGTATCACCACTAGCGGGAGCGGCGAGCAGTACTTC
CDR3 protein: CASSITTSGSGEQYF

V gene: TRBV19
D gene: NA
J gene: TRBJ2-7
clone size: NA
CDR3 DNA: TGTGCCAGTAGTCCCGCCCTCGCCGGGACATACTACGAGCAGTACTTC
CDR3 protein: CASSPALAGTYYEQYF

V gene: TRBV9
D gene: NA
J gene: TRBJ2-6
clone size: NA
CDR3 DNA: TGTGCCAGCAGCCAGACTGGAGGACGGGCCAACGTCCTGACTTTC
CDR3 protein: CASSQTGGRANVLTF

V gene: TRBV6-5
D gene: TRBD2
J gene: TRBJ2-7
clone size: NA
CDR3 DNA: TGTGCCAGCAGTTACTCGGTTCTAGCGGGAGCGGCAGAGCACTTC
CDR3 protein: CASSYSVLAGAAEHF

V gene: TRBV7-2
D gene: NA
J gene: TRBJ2-7
clone size: NA
CDR3 DNA: TGTGCCAGCAGCTTCGTTCCTGACGGGAGAAGCGAGCAGTACTTC
CDR3 protein: CASSFVPDGRSEQYF

V gene: TRBV9
D gene: TRBD1
J gene: TRBJ1-3
clone size: NA
CDR3 DNA: TGTGCCAGCAGCGAGGACAGGGGCGGAAACACCATATATTTT
CDR3 protein: CASSEDRGGNTIYF

V gene: TRBV6-6
D gene: NA
J gene: TRBJ2-1
clone size: NA
CDR3 DNA: TGTGCCAGCAGGATTTACAATGAGCAGTTCTTC
CDR3 protein: CASRIYNEQFF

V gene: TRBV7-2
D gene: NA
J gene: TRBJ2-5
clone size: NA
CDR3 DNA: TGTGCCAGCAGCGCTGAGCGCCTGGGAGCCCAGTACTTC
CDR3 protein: CASSAERLGAQYF

V gene: TRBV14
D gene: TRBD1
J gene: TRBJ1-6
clone size: NA
CDR3 DNA: TGTGCCAGCAGCCAAGCACAGGGGGGACAATCACCCCTCCACTTT
CDR3 protein: CASSQAQGGQSPLHF

V gene: TRBV29-1
D gene: NA
J gene: TRBJ1-3
clone size: NA
CDR3 DNA: TGCAGCGTTGAAATCATTCCGAACACCATATATTTT
CDR3 protein: CSVEIIPNTIYF

V gene: TRBV6-5
D gene: TRBD1
J gene: TRBJ1-1
clone size: once
CDR3 DNA: TGTGCCAGCAGTTACTCGACAGGGGTGGGGACTGAAGCTTTCTTT
CDR3 protein: CASSYSTGVGTEAFF

V gene: TRBV5-5
D gene: NA
J gene: TRBJ2-3
clone size: NA
CDR3 DNA: TGTGCCAGCAGCCCCTTGGGAGCGGTCACAGATACGCAGTATTTT
CDR3 protein: CASSPLGAVTDTQYF

V gene: TRBV7-9
D gene: TRBD2
J gene: TRBJ2-5
clone size: NA
CDR3 DNA: TGTGCCAGCAGCCGGATAGCGGGAGCAGAGACCCAGTACTTC
CDR3 protein: CASSRIAGAETQYF

V gene: TRBV7-2
D gene: TRBD1
J gene: TRBJ2-3
clone size: NA
CDR3 DNA: TGTGCCAGCAGCCCAAGACAGGGGCGGGGATACACAGATACGCAGTATTTT
CDR3 protein: CASSPRQGRGYTDTQYF

V gene: TRBV4-2
D gene: TRBD1
J gene: TRBJ2-3
clone size: NA
CDR3 DNA: TGTGCCAGCAGCCAAGATAGAACAGGGGGCCGTCAGGATACGCAGTATTTT
CDR3 protein: CASSQDRTGGRQDTQYF

V gene: TRBV30
D gene: NA
J gene: TRBJ2-3
clone size: NA
CDR3 DNA: TGTGCCTGGAGTGTACTACCTTGGCGGGGTAGCACAGATACGCAGTATTTT
CDR3 protein: CAWSVLPWRGSTDTQYF

V gene: TRBV13
D gene: TRBD2
J gene: TRBJ2-2
clone size: NA
CDR3 DNA: TGTGCCAGCAGCTCTTACCTCCGGACTAGCGGGAGGGGAAACACCGGGGAGCTGTTTTTT
CDR3 protein: CASSSYLRTSGRGNTGELFF

V gene: TRBV5-1
D gene: NA
J gene: TRBJ2-5
clone size: NA
CDR3 DNA: TGCGCCAGCAGCTTGGTGACAGACCAAGAGACCCAGTACTTC
CDR3 protein: CASSLVTDQETQYF

V gene: TRBV7-9
D gene: NA
J gene: TRBJ2-3
clone size: NA
CDR3 DNA: TGTGCCAGCAGCCCCGACGGGGATACGCAGTATTTT
CDR3 protein: CASSPDGDTQYF

V gene: TRBV10-3
D gene: NA
J gene: TRBJ2-7
clone size: NA
CDR3 DNA: TGTGCCATCAGTACGACAGGGTGGGGGGGCGAGCAGTACTTC
CDR3 protein: CAISTTGWGGEQYF

V gene: TRBV5-4
D gene: TRBD1
J gene: TRBJ2-7
clone size: NA
CDR3 DNA: TGTGCCAGCAGCCAGGGATGGGACAGGCTTTCCTACGAGCAGTACTTC
CDR3 protein: CASSQGWDRLSYEQYF

V gene: TRBV4-1
D gene: TRBD1
J gene: TRBJ2-5
clone size: NA
CDR3 DNA: TGCGCCAGCAGCCAAGAACCCGGGACAGGGGTATTGGAGACCCAGTACTTC
CDR3 protein: CASSQEPGTGVLETQYF

V gene: TRBV19
D gene: NA
J gene: TRBJ2-7
clone size: NA
CDR3 DNA: TGTGCCAGTAGTTTTTTGGGTGGCACCTACGAGCAGTACTTC
CDR3 protein: CASSFLGGTYEQYF

V gene: TRBV6-5
D gene: TRBD1
J gene: TRBJ1-1
clone size: NA
CDR3 DNA: TGTGCCAGCAGTACAGGGGGGAACACTGAAGCTTTCTTT
CDR3 protein: CASSTGGNTEAFF